Reported below is one T cell receptor beta chain. The antigen remains undetermined. The germline V gene has CDR1 LNHDA and CDR2 SQIVND (reference sequence). The length of the CDR3 is 12 residues. V was pared by 7 bases and J by 9 bases, with 6 bases of the junction left unmatched. The sample belongs to a study of T cell responses to AZD1222 COVID-19 vaccine. The protocol was immunoSEQ multiplex PCR, while the TCRdb copy is restricted to in-frame clones and leaves out a portion. This sample has about 110,000 clones, with 70% to 90% found just once. Points from the study as a whole: At baseline, seropositivity was found in only six or seven AZD1222 recipients. Repertoires were collected only later (after the peak T cell response had occurred).

This rearrangement joins TRBV19 to TRBJ1-1, with 9 bases identical to TRBD1. Sequencing used peripheral blood, obtained 28 days after the second AZD1222 dose. This sequence originates from an adult who received the AZD1222 COVID-19 vaccine. Written as DNA, the CDR3 is TGTGCCAGTATCTTACAGGGGGCCCAAGCTTTCTTT. It yields the protein CASILQGAQAFF.